The T cell receptor beta chain described here comes from a study of T cell responses to AZD1222 COVID-19 vaccine. TCRdb keeps only in-frame clones here, not all; method: immunoSEQ multiplex PCR. The sample holds roughly 140,000 clones, more than 70% seen once. Per the germline V gene, CDR1 is MDHEN and CDR2 is SYDVKM. V lost 2 bases and J lost 10, with 17 bases in between. The CDR3 has 14 residues. A few counts support this clone. The TCR sequence derives from an adult who received the AZD1222 COVID-19 vaccine. The material was peripheral blood, obtained 28 days after the second AZD1222 dose. This chain links TRBV28 with TRBJ1-2, with D possibly matching TRBD1 (5 bases). This CDR3 reads CASSLHRAGGFYTF. The CDR3 DNA reads as TGTGCCAGCAGTTTACACCGAGCCGGGGGGTTCTACACCTTC.